The 23 T cell receptor beta chains listed next were all sequenced from one sample in a study of blood T cells in healthy people across ages (dated by TCRdb to between 2014 and 2016). Libraries were made using 5' RACE. TCRdb names Illumina HiSeq 2500 as the instrument used. A second PCR of about 6 to 11 cycles was performed with a sample-barcoded 5' primer and a J-beta primer mix. TCRdb trimmed the raw reads at Q25, called clones with MiXCR and kept productive beta chains. Here each entry gathers all rows of one CDR3 protein and keeps the most common genes and DNA. The sample table records about 680,000 distinct CDR3 sequences; around 48% of these occur just once. The top ten clonotypes cover under 35% of the sample. The sample was blood. These TCRs come from an older woman in good health.

The chain combines TRBV29-1 with TRBJ2-2; 11 bases align to TRBD2. This CDR3 is 15 amino acids long. The V gene's germline CDR1 is SQVTM and CDR2 ANQGSEA. This CDR3 reads CSAGTSGQRTGELFF. In DNA form, the CDR3 reads TGCAGTGCCGGGACTAGCGGCCAAAGGACCGGGGAGCTGTTTTTT.

This sequence joins TRBV20-1 and TRBJ2-7; possibly TRBD2 for D (7 bases). Germline assignment: CDR1 DFQATT and CDR2 SNEGSKA (reference sequence). This CDR3 is built from 12 residues. CDR3 DNA sequence: TGCAACCCTAGGGAGGGGGCCTACGAGCAGTACTTC. Translating it yields CNPREGAYEQYF.

The chain carries TRBV5-1 and TRBJ2-1; 10 bases map to TRBD2. There are 14 residues in the CDR3. V shed 5 bases, J shed 9 bases, and the junction held 8 bases outside the gene matches. The V gene's germline CDR1 is SGHRS and CDR2 YFSETQ. The CDR3 spells CASRPGTSVLEQFF. In nucleotides, the CDR3 is TGCGCCAGCAGGCCCGGGACTAGCGTCCTTGAGCAGTTCTTC.

About this clonotype: One end of the junction is discordant with germline, which a read error may explain. The chain joins TRBV6-1 to TRBJ2-7; D is unresolved. The CDR3 spans 11 residues. CDR1 MNHNS and CDR2 SASEGT come from the germline V gene. CDR3 in DNA: TGTGCCAACAGTACGACCTACGAGCAGTACTTC. Translating gives CANSTTYEQYF.

CDR3 region: CATGLAGVSSSVEQFF. Here the CDR3 DNA reads TGTGCCACCGGACTAGCGGGAGTTAGTAGCTCCGTCGAGCAGTTCTTC. The rearrangement uses TRBV24-1 and TRBJ2-1; 13 nucleotides line up with TRBD2. CDR1 and CDR2 from the germline V gene are KGHDR and SFDVKD. CDR3 length: 16 residues. The ends lost 9 bases at V and 10 bases at J; junction bases unmatched: 14.

The CDR3, as DNA: TGTGCCAGCAGCCTTGCAGGGGCGCCTTTCGAGCAGTACTTC. This translates into CASSLAGAPFEQYF. The chain is built from TRBV7-9 and TRBJ2-7; D possibly corresponds to TRBD1 (6 bases). Germline V gene sequence: CDR1 SEHNR, CDR2 FQNEAQ (reference sequence). The CDR3 is 14 amino acids. Deletions cut 5 bases from V and 6 bases from J, with 17 bases between.

This clonotype was seen a few times. This chain connects TRBV4-3 to TRBJ2-1; TRBD2 agrees at 11 bases. V lost 0 bases and J lost 2; bases outside the gene matches: 3. This CDR3 is 17 amino acids long. Germline V gene data show CDR1 as LGHNA and CDR2 as YSLEER. CDR3 in amino acids: CASSQETSGSPYNEQFF. The CDR3, as DNA: TGCGCCAGCAGCCAAGAAACTAGCGGGAGCCCCTACAATGAGCAGTTCTTC.

The J gene is TRBJ2-7, the V gene TRBV7-2, with D unresolved. There are 14 residues in the CDR3. Germline V gives CDR1 SGHTA, CDR2 FQGNSA. The germline V and J ends were trimmed by 5 bases and 3 bases, with 14 bases remaining between them. CDR3 DNA sequence: TGTGCCAGCAGCCCCCGTAGGCACCTCTACGAGCAGTACTTC. It encodes CASSPRRHLYEQYF. Complete variable domain (other parts from reference TRBV7-2 and TRBJ2-7): GAGVSQSPSNKVTEKGKDVELRCDPISGHTALYWYRQSLGQGLEFLIYFQGNSAPDKSGLPSDRFSAERTGGSVSTLTIQRTQQEDSAVYLCASSPRRHLYEQYFGPGTRLTVT.

The chain has TRBV5-6 and TRBJ2-3; 8 bases align to TRBD2. Trimming took 5 bases from V and 3 from J; bases not matched to a gene: 11. CDR3 length: 16 amino acids. The V gene's germline CDR1 is SGHDT and CDR2 YYEEEE. The CDR3 coding sequence is TGTGCCAGCAGTCCTCTAGTGGCGGGAGGTACAGATACGCAGTATTTT. Protein product: CASSPLVAGGTDTQYF.

The V and J genes are TRBV20-1 and TRBJ2-7; D gene unclear. CDR3 length: 12 amino acids. CDR1 is DFQATT, CDR2 SNEGSKA, per germline (reference sequence). The V end lost 5 bases, the J end lost 2 bases, and 10 bases lay between the germline ends. The CDR3 bases are TGCAGTGCTGGATGGATTCCCTACGAGCAGTACTTC. Protein product: CSAGWIPYEQYF.

The chain links TRBV20-1 to TRBJ1-1; D is unresolved. V was trimmed by 0 bases and J by 5 bases, leaving 7 bases between them. Germline assignment: CDR1 DFQATT and CDR2 SNEGSKA (reference sequence). CDR3 length: 12 amino acids. The CDR3 coding sequence is TGCAGTGCTAGAGATCGACGGACTGAAGCTTTCTTT. This encodes CSARDRRTEAFF.

This clonotype was counted between two and nine times. The rearrangement uses TRBV20-1 and TRBJ2-3; 7 bases match TRBD2. Germline values: CDR1 DFQATT, CDR2 SNEGSKA (reference sequence). Trimming at V came to 6 bases and at J to 2 bases, leaving 8 bases not matched to a gene. There are 14 residues in the CDR3. CDR3 protein: CSAQVGGSTDTQYF. The CDR3 DNA follows: TGCAGTGCCCAGGTGGGGGGGTCCACAGATACGCAGTATTTT.

The genes are TRBV4-2 and TRBJ2-3; 11 bases are a match to TRBD2. This CDR3 is built from 15 residues. Trimming took 4 bases from V and 2 from J; bases not matched to a gene: 2. Germline lookup yields CDR1 LGHNA and CDR2 YNFKEQ. CDR3 nucleotides: TGTGCCAGCAGCCCGGGACTAGCGGACACAGATACGCAGTATTTT. Translation gives CASSPGLADTDTQYF.

The gene calls are TRBV27 and TRBJ2-3, with TRBD2 matching 9 bases. CDR1 is MNHEY and CDR2 is SMNVEV in the germline V gene (reference sequence). The V and J ends lost 2 bases and 5 bases, in that order; junction bases with no gene match: 2. The CDR3 runs 14 residues. In DNA, the CDR3 is TGTGCCAGCAGTTTAGAGCGGGAGGTAGATACGCAGTATTTT. Protein: CASSLEREVDTQYF.

The J gene is TRBJ2-7, the V gene TRBV15; TRBD1 might be the D (5 bases). From germline, CDR1 is LNHNV and CDR2 YYDKDF (reference sequence). CDR3 length: 12 amino acids. Trimming took 1 base from V and 10 from J, leaving 11 bases between them. DNA for the CDR3: TGTGCCACCAGCAGAGTGCAGGGCGGACAGTACTTC. The encoded protein is CATSRVQGGQYF.

This clonotype came up a few times. The rearrangement uses TRBV4-2 and TRBJ2-7; weak D call: TRBD2 (6 bases). Germline V gives CDR1 LGHNA, CDR2 YNFKEQ. Trimming removed 2 bases at V and 5 bases at J, with 10 bases between. This CDR3 contains 13 residues. The CDR3 bases are TGTGCCAGCAGCCAAACGCGGGAAAACGAGCAGTACTTC. Amino acid sequence: CASSQTRENEQYF.

This clonotype was seen more than once but under ten times. The chain recombines TRBV20-1 with TRBJ2-3, with 12 bases lining up with TRBD1. CDR1 and CDR2 from the germline V gene are DFQATT and SNEGSKA (reference sequence). This CDR3 region has 15 residues. V trimming: 1 base; J trimming: 6 bases; junction bases outside the gene matches: 5. The CDR3: CSARAGTGGADTQYF. For the CDR3, the DNA is TGCAGTGCTAGAGCCGGGACAGGGGGCGCGGATACGCAGTATTTT.

This clonotype has more than one count but fewer than ten. This rearrangement joins TRBV7-2 to TRBJ2-1; the D gene is possibly TRBD1 (7 bases). The V end lost 5 bases, the J end lost 7 bases, and 18 bases lay between the germline ends. The CDR3 consists of 15 residues. CDR1 is SGHTA, CDR2 FQGNSA, per germline. CDR3 in amino acids: CASSPARQGGNEQFF. In nucleotides, the CDR3 is TGTGCCAGCAGCCCCGCCCGACAGGGAGGAAATGAGCAGTTCTTC. The full variable domain, with the rest looked up from reference TRBV7-2 and TRBJ2-1, is GAGVSQSPSNKVTEKGKDVELRCDPISGHTALYWYRQSLGQGLEFLIYFQGNSAPDKSGLPSDRFSAERTGGSVSTLTIQRTQQEDSAVYLCASSPARQGGNEQFFGPGTRLTVL.

The chain joins TRBV6-2 or TRBV6-3 to TRBJ2-3, with 8 bases identical to TRBD1. CDR3 length: 11 amino acids. V was clipped by 6 bases and J by 13 bases; unmatched bases: 6. Looked up from germline, CDR1 is MNHEY and CDR2 is SVGEGT. CDR3 sequence (DNA): TGTGCCAGCAGCTCCGGGACAGGCAAGTATTTT. Amino acids: CASSSGTGKYF.

This clonotype was seen more than once but under ten times. The chain carries TRBV5-1 and TRBJ2-3; TRBD2 matches at 10 bases. V dropped 3 bases and J dropped 1; count of bases not matched to a gene: 2. Germline V gene lookup returns CDR1 SGHRS and CDR2 YFSETQ. This CDR3 comprises 15 residues. CDR3 nucleotide sequence: TGCGCCAGCAGCTCCCTAGCGGGGGGCACAGATACGCAGTATTTT. Translation: CASSSLAGGTDTQYF.

J is TRBJ2-1 and V is TRBV29-1; no definite D call. Germline assignment: CDR1 SQVTM and CDR2 ANQGSEA. V gave up 6 bases and J gave up 2 bases, with 2 bases separating them. This CDR3 comprises 10 residues. The CDR3 DNA follows: TGCAGCGTAACCTACAATGAGCAGTTCTTC. Protein: CSVTYNEQFF.

The chain is built from TRBV18 and TRBJ2-1; 11 bases agree with TRBD2. The length of the CDR3 is 16 residues. Germline V gene sequence: CDR1 KGHSH, CDR2 LQKENI. The ends lost 4 bases at V and 7 bases at J; junction bases unmatched: 9. The CDR3 region is CASSQEIAGGVNEQFF. The CDR3 bases are TGTGCCAGCTCACAAGAGATAGCGGGAGGGGTAAATGAGCAGTTCTTC.

This clonotype has a handful of counts. The V gene is TRBV12-3 or TRBV12-4, the J gene TRBJ1-1; the D gene is possibly TRBD1 (5 bases). This CDR3 has 14 amino acids. The ends were cut back, 6 bases at V and 0 bases at J, with 11 bases in the middle. The CDR3 reads CASRNRDLNTEAFF. As DNA, the CDR3 is TGTGCCAGCAGAAACCGGGACTTGAACACTGAAGCTTTCTTT.